This TCR beta chain was identified during a study of T cell responses to AZD1222 COVID-19 vaccine. Doses given second, at about 4 or about 12 weeks, were pooled. As to this clone: As yet, its antigen is unknown.

The germline gives CDR1 MNHEY, CDR2 SVGAGI. The CDR3 loop spans 14 amino acids. V trimming: 6 bases; J trimming: 11 bases; junction bases outside the gene matches: 10. Sequenced by immunoSEQ multiplex PCR; TCRdb stores in-frame clones only, minus some. This sample has about 140,000 clones, with more than 75% found just once. Study conclusions and caveats: Vaccine-associated CD4 TCRs spanned spike, dominant at 160-218 and 743-854.

The material was peripheral blood, obtained 28 days after the second AZD1222 dose. The chain joins TRBV6-5 to TRBJ1-1, with 12 bases identical to TRBD1. The clonotype originates from an adult who received the AZD1222 COVID-19 vaccine. CDR3 sequence reads: CASRAGQGAPMAFF. The CDR3 nucleotides read TGTGCCAGCAGGGCGGGACAGGGGGCGCCAATGGCTTTCTTT.